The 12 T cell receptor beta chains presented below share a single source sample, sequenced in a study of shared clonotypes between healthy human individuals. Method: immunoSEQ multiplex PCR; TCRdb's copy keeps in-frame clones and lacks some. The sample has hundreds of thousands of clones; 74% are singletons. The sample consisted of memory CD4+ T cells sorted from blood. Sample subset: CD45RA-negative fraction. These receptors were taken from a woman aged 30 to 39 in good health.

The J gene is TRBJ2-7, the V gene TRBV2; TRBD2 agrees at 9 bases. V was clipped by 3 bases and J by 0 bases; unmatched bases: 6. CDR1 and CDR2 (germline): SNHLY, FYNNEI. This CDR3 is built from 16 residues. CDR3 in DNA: TGTGCCAGCAGTGAGGTCGGAGCGGGAGGCTCCTACGAGCAGTACTTC. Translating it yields CASSEVGAGGSYEQYF.

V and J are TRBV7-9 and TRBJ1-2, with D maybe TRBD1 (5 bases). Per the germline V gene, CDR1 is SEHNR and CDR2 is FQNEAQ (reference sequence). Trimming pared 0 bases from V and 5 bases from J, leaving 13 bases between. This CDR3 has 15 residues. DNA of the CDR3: TGTGCCAGCAGCTTAGCATCCACCGGGGCATATGGCTACACCTTC. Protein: CASSLASTGAYGYTF.

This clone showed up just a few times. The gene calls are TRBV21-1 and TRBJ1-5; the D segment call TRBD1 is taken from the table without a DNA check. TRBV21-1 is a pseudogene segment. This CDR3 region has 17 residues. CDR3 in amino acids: CASSKAVAVSSNQPQHF. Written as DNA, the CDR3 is TGTGCCAGCAGCAAAGCCGTGGCAGTTTCTAGCAATCAGCCCCAGCATTTT.

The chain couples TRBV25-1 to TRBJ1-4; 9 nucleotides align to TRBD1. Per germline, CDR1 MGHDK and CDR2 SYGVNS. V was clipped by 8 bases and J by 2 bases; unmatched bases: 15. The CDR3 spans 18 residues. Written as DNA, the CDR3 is TGTGCCAGCGCCCCGGGACAGGGTTGGGGGGGCACTAATGAAAAACTGTTTTTT. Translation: CASAPGQGWGGTNEKLFF.

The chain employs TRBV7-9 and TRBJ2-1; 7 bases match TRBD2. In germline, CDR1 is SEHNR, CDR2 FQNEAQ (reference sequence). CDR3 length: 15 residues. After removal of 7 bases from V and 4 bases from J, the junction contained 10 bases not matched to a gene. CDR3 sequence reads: CASNLGEGRYNEQFF. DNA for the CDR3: TGTGCCAGCAATTTAGGGGAGGGACGATACAATGAGCAGTTCTTC.

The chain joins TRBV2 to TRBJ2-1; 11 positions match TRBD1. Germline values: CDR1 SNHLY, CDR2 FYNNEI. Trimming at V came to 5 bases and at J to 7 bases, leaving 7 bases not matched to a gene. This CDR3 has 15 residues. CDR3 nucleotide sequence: TGTGCCAGCAGTTTGGACAGGGGGCGTAGAAATGAGCAGTTCTTC. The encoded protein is CASSLDRGRRNEQFF.

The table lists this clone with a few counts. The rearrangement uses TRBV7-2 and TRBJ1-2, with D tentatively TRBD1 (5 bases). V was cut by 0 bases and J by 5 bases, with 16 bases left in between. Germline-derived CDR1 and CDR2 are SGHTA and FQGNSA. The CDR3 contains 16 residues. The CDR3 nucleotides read TGTGCCAGCAGCTTAGCGAAGGGATTGGGACTGTATGGCTACACCTTC. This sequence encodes CASSLAKGLGLYGYTF.

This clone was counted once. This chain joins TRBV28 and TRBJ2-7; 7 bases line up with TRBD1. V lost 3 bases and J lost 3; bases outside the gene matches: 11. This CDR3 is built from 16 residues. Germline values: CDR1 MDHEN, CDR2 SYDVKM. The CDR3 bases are TGTGCCAGCAGTTTCTCGATGACAGGGCTTCACTACGAGCAGTACTTC. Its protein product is CASSFSMTGLHYEQYF.

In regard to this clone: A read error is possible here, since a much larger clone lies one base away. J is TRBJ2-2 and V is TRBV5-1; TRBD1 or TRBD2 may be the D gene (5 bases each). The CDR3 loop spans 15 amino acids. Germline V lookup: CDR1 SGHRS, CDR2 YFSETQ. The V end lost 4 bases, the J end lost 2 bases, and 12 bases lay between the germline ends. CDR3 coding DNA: TGCGCCAGCAGCCACCGGGACCCTAACACCGGGGAGCTGTTTTTT. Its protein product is CASSHRDPNTGELFF.

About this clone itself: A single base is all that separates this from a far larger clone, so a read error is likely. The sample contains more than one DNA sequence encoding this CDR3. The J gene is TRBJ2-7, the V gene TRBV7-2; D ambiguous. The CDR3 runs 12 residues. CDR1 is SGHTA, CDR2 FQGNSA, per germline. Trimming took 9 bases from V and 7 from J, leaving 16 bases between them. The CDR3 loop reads CASSPYIEEQYF. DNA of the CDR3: TGTGCCAGTAGCCCCTACATTGAGGAGCAGTACTTC.

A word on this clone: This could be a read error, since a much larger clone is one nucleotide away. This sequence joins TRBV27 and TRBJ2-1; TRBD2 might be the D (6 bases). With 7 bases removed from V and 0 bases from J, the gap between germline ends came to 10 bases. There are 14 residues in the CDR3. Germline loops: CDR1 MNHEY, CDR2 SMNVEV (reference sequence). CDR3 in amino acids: CASTPGSSYNEQFF. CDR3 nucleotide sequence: TGTGCCAGCACCCCCGGGAGCTCCTACAATGAGCAGTTCTTC.

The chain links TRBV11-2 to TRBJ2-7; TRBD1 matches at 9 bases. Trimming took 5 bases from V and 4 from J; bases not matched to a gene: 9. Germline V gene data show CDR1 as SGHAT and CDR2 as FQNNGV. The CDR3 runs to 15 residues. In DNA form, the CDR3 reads TGTGCCAGCAGCGATATATACAGGGGGCAATACGAGCAGTACTTC. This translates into CASSDIYRGQYEQYF.